This TCR beta chain originates from a study of regulatory T cells in long-lasting Graves disease (dated by TCRdb to the early 2020s). General notes on the study: In the newly diagnosed Graves' disease group, patients had been taking antithyroid drugs for less than 3 months. This study used TCR sequencing and RNA sequencing of peripheral blood to compare persistent Graves' disease patients against newly diagnosed Graves' disease patients. The study took place in China and was registered as a clinical trial. A total of 33 samples underwent TCR sequencing, from some 13 patients with persistent Graves' disease and 20 or so patients with newly diagnosed Graves' disease.

The method was multiplex PCR. Instrument on record: Illumina HiSeq 4000. To build TCR beta libraries, CDR3 regions were amplified by Arm-PCR using iRepertoire HTBI primers. Gel purification was performed on PCR products prior to sequencing. In the source study's methods: Across samples, some 62 TRBV and roughly 15 TRBJ segments were identified and used for gene usage analysis of CDR3 amino acid clonotypes. COPE and FqMerger were used to merge the filtered high-quality paired reads into contigs. BLAST was used to align contigs to the IMGT TRBV, TRBD and TRBJ reference genes, and CDR3 was defined following IMGT. Clonotypes above 0.1% frequency were classified as highly expanded clones. Repertoire diversity was measured by Shannon entropy, and V-J evenness by the Gini coefficient. Public clonotypes were defined as clonotypes shared by more than one individual. TCRdb reran the public reads through fastp at Q25 and MiXCR, keeping productive beta chains. Rows are combined by CDR3 protein, so each entry shows the most common genes and DNA. The V and J calls and clone size are TCRdb's, not the authors'. For this sample there are about 540,000 distinct CDR3 sequences; roughly 12% appear just once. The top ten hold roughly 10% of the sample.

This clonotype has a count of ten or more. It has no known antigen specificity. No quality values exist for individual bases; no much larger clone is one base distant. In light of the paper, this sample's time point label describes: newly diagnosed GD, antithyroid drugs for less than 3 months. For both TCR sequencing and RNA sequencing, RNA was extracted from PBMCs in TRIzol. Graves' disease was diagnosed according to American Thyroid Association guidelines. Patients for the study were recruited at an endocrinology department in Xi'an, China. From each patient, around 9 milliliters of peripheral blood was collected into an EDTA anticoagulant tube. Ficoll Paque Plus density gradient separation was used to isolate PBMCs, and no additional T cell sorting was done. An Agilent 2100 Bioanalyzer and agarose gel were used to assess RNA quality, and a NanoDrop 2000 was used to measure RNA concentration. The trim is 5 bases for V and 0 bases for J, with a gap of 11 bases between the germline ends. The CDR3 runs 14 residues from the cysteine to the phenylalanine. CDR3 DNA is the only sequence kept; it has 42 bases, read in frame from the first base. CDR1 SGHAT and CDR2 FQNNGV were looked up in the germline V gene.

Broader findings and caveats from the paper: Only the TCR beta chain was sequenced and analyzed. The study examined only peripheral blood because the primary lesion, thyroid tissue, could not be accessed. Persistent Graves' disease patients showed lower TCR Shannon entropy and fewer highly expanded clones than newly diagnosed patients, suggesting clonal expansion. The authors acknowledged the small sample size as a limitation that may reduce accuracy. Persistent disease showed preferential use of TRBV28, TRBJ1-2 and TRBJ2-5, whereas newly diagnosed disease favored TRBV20-1 and TRBJ2-1. Persistent patients shared more public clonotypes among themselves (around 2,800) than newly diagnosed patients did (roughly 920).

These same data were also listed under a study on T cells in Graves' hyperthyroidism and ophthalmopathy. Reported in the second study: Graves' hyperthyroidism was defined as stable when no progression to ophthalmopathy occurred over 18 months of follow-up. Hyperthyroidism patients were newly diagnosed, had a disease duration of under 2 months, and were aged 18 to 65 years. The study excluded patients with uncontrolled infections, other autoimmune diseases, pregnancy or lactation. Diagnoses relied on clinical symptoms, serum thyroxine and TRAb, thyroid ultrasound and orbital computed tomography. A first-round RT-PCR of the TCR CDR3 used the HTBI primer set with the Qiagen OneStep RT-PCR kit. Most expanded thyroid clonotypes (frequency above 0.001) were also detected in blood, suggesting blood repertoires may reflect thyroid immune responses. A 13 V-J signature model separated ophthalmopathy from stable hyperthyroidism, with nearly 90% sensitivity and 81% to 83% specificity in cross-validation and 80%/75% in testing. In validation, the model predicted progression to ophthalmopathy a median of 6.5 months before onset, with over 55% sensitivity and about 72% specificity. To identify TCR V-J signatures that set the groups apart, the researchers used a discovery cohort of about a hundred patients, made up of 43 with Graves' ophthalmopathy and about 60 with stable Graves' hyperthyroidism. An independent validation cohort of fewer than 20 hyperthyroidism patients and 17 patients who later progressed to ophthalmopathy tested prospective prediction of ophthalmopathy. The 75 to 100 discovery patients were divided at random into training and test sets in a 7:3 ratio. The study also compared thyroid tissue and blood T-cell repertoires from more than 5 Graves' hyperthyroidism patients. Following sampling, methimazole starting at 30 mg daily was given to hyperthyroidism patients, and high-dose intravenous methylprednisolone was given to ophthalmopathy patients. Libraries were constructed in a second round of multiplex PCR, after which size selection and purification were performed. Sequencing of the libraries was done on an Illumina HiSeq2000 using paired-end 100 bp reads. SOAPnuke was used to process the raw data, throwing out any read that contained adapters or uncalled bases, had a mean Phred below 15, or lacked an exact constant-primer or identifier match. COPE v1.2.5 was used to merge the high-quality paired reads, and each unique nucleotide sequence was defined as a clonotype. Clonotypes were aligned to IMGT TRBV, TRBD and TRBJ reference segments using MiTCR v1.1. Analysis was restricted to V-J combinations with a frequency above 0.0001, which covered 98% to 99.2% of repertoires. A TCS score was defined as the ratio between F50 (clonal expansion) and ExV (chaos), using BLOSUM62-based TCRdist between CDR3 peptides within each V-J. Welch's t-statistics and random forest reduced roughly 500 V-J features to roughly 13, which were used in a naive Bayes classifier (R e1071). Sample size was not statistically predetermined, and investigators were not blinded to group allocation. The paper reports TCR Vbeta CDR3 sequencing of over 130 peripheral blood samples: 40 or so ophthalmopathy, some 80 hyperthyroidism and around 17 progressor patients.

The sequence derives from a man aged 30 to 39 with Graves disease. Donor details come from another sample of the same person, matched by shared clones. The sequence joins TRBV11-2 to TRBJ2-7; too little of a D gene remains to name it. The specimen comprised peripheral blood mononuclear cells (PBMCs), sampled at new diagnosis, from a patient treated with antithyroid drugs. Read as DNA, the sequence is TGTGCCAGCAGCCCACCACCGTACTCCTACGAGCAGTACTTC. The resulting protein is CASSPPPYSYEQYF.